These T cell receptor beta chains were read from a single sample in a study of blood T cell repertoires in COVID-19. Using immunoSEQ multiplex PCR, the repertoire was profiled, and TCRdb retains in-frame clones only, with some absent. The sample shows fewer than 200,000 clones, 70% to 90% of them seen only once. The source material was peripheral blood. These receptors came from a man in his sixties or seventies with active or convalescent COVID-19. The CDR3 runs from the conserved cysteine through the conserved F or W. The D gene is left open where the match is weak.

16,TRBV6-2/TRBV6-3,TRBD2,CASSSFGLAGYNEQFF
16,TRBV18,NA,CASSLLLAPNTGELFF
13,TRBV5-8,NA,CASSLSENTEAFF
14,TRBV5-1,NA,CASSLQGTDQPQHF
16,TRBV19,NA,CASYPPGRGMDTEAFF
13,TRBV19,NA,CASSTPGNTEAFF
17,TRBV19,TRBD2,CAKTLGLADEYQETQYF
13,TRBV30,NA,CAWSVTGGTEAFF
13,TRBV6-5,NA,CASSYVPLRGYTF
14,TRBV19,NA,CASTSGINTGELFF
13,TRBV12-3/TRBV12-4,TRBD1,CASSPRDRSEQYF
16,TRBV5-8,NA,CASSLLQGLAKNIQYF
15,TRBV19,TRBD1,CASSSDRGPNYGYTF
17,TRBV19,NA,CASSFWDITYSNQPQHF
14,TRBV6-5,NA,CASSRQELGEKLFF
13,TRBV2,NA,CASSNWQGLTQYF
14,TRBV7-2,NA,CASSFKTFQETQYF
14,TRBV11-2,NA,CASSLQGEGYGYTF
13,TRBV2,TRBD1,CASSATGPQPQHF
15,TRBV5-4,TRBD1,CASRVRGQGVYEQYF
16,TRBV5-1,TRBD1,CASSLGRTGGRETQYF
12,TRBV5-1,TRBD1,CASSPDRDGYTF
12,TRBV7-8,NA,CASSPSTDTQYF
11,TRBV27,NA,CASSQGQWAFF
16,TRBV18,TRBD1,CASSPMGQGAYNEQFF
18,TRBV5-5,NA,CASSLDPRGAQGGEKLFF
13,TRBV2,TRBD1,CASRKGASGGYTF
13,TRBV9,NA,CASSAQGSTEAFF
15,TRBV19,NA,CASSTSTGQNTEAFF
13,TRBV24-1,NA,CATSDPVRGGYTF
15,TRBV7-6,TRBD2,CASSIGGSSYNEQFF